This T cell receptor beta chain comes out of a study of T cell repertoires in cytomegalovirus infection. At the level of the study: CMV infection together with matching HLA type was indicated by public TCR beta signatures.

In TCRdb, the reads were re-called with MiXCR into one record per CDR3 protein. The sample has about 63,000 distinct CDR3 sequences, roughly a fifth seen once. This CDR3 is built from 15 residues. CDR1 and CDR2 (germline): SEHNR, FQNEAQ (reference sequence). The V end lost 8 bases, the J end lost 4 bases, and 20 bases lay between the germline ends. About this clonotype: The antigen is unknown.

The study's findings and limits: The study found HLA-C-restricted CMV-specific TCR beta clonotypes dominating the ex vivo response. Identification of carriers of CMV plus the relevant HLA was performed using cumulative public TCR beta family frequency.

The chain is built from TRBV7-9 and TRBJ2-5, with a weak D call TRBD1 (6 bases). This clonotype was sampled from a human donor in good health (CMV status not recorded). Some clones in this sample may be carry-over from other donors' samples. Sequenced here: CD8+ T cells from cultured PBMCs, sampled from culture after CMV antigen stimulation. Here the CDR3 DNA reads TGTGCCAGCCAGAGTCTGGAACAGGGATCAGAGACCCAGTACTTC. Translating it yields CASQSLEQGSETQYF. Based on the CDR3 plus reference TRBV7-9 and TRBJ2-5, the full variable domain is DTGVSQNPRHKITKRGQNVTFRCDPISEHNRLYWYRQTLGQGPEFLTYFQNEAQLEKSRLLSDRFSAERPKGSFSTLEIQRTEQGDSAMYLCASQSLEQGSETQYFGPGTRLLVL.